The rows below give T cell receptor beta chains drawn from one sample of a study of blood T cell repertoires in COVID-19. Libraries were prepared by immunoSEQ multiplex PCR; TCRdb keeps only in-frame clonotypes and omits some of them. The data show over 45,000 clones, approximately 80% seen once. The specimen was peripheral blood. The receptors derive from a man between 65 and 85 years old with acute or convalescent COVID-19. CDR3s include the opening cysteine and the closing phenylalanine or tryptophan. D genes are given only for firm matches. Clone size is shown for a subset of rows, as once, few, many or a class of expanded clone.

j_call,d_call,clone_size,v_call,cdr3_nt,cdr3_aa
TRBJ2-7,TRBD1,NA,TRBV12-3/TRBV12-4,TGTGCCAGCAGTTTACAGGGGGCCTACGAGCAGTACTTC,CASSLQGAYEQYF
TRBJ2-3,TRBD1,NA,TRBV6-1,TGTGCCAGCACACCCCGGGACAGGGCCTCAGATACGCAGTATTTT,CASTPRDRASDTQYF
TRBJ1-1,NA,NA,TRBV4-3,TGCGCCAGCAGCCAAGACCGTAACACTGAAGCTTTCTTT,CASSQDRNTEAFF
TRBJ2-4,NA,NA,TRBV5-1,TGCGCCAGCAGCTTGATCCAGGGGGGAGCCAAAAACATTCAGTACTTC,CASSLIQGGAKNIQYF
TRBJ2-1,NA,NA,TRBV4-2,TGTGCCAGCAGCCAGCCTGGGACACCCACAGAGCAGTTCTTC,CASSQPGTPTEQFF
TRBJ1-1,NA,NA,TRBV5-6,TGTGCCAGCAGCTTCTCAGGGAACACTGAAGCTTTCTTT,CASSFSGNTEAFF
TRBJ1-2,NA,many,TRBV19,TGTGCCAGTAGTATCGGGGTAGATGGCTACACCTTC,CASSIGVDGYTF
TRBJ2-5,NA,NA,TRBV5-1,TGCGCCAGCAGCTTGCCGCGCGGGCTCAACCAAGAGACCCAGTACTTC,CASSLPRGLNQETQYF
TRBJ2-1,NA,NA,TRBV30,TGTGCCTGGAGTTCCTACAGCAACAATGAGCAGTTCTTC,CAWSSYSNNEQFF
TRBJ1-3,NA,once,TRBV5-1,TGCGCCAGCAGCCCATATACATCTGGAAACACCATATATTTT,CASSPYTSGNTIYF
TRBJ2-3,TRBD1,NA,TRBV7-6,TGTGCCAGCAGCTTATGGGGACAGGGGCATACAGATACGCAGTATTTT,CASSLWGQGHTDTQYF
TRBJ1-5,TRBD1,NA,TRBV10-3,TGTGCCTCGGGACAGGGTGATCAGCCCCAGCATTTT,CASGQGDQPQHF
TRBJ2-5,NA,NA,TRBV19,TGTGCCAGTAGTGATCCGGGAAGTGGAGAGACCCAGTACTTC,CASSDPGSGETQYF
TRBJ1-1,NA,NA,TRBV19,TGTGCCAGTAGTCTGGGGGCGCGGAGAACTGAAGCTTTCTTT,CASSLGARRTEAFF
TRBJ2-1,TRBD1,NA,TRBV11-3,TGTGCCAGCAGCTCAAGCAGGGGGTTCAATGAGCAGTTCTTC,CASSSSRGFNEQFF
TRBJ1-1,NA,once,TRBV3-1/TRBV3-2,TGTGCCAGCAGCCAAGGGGGCACAGTTGGCACTGAAGCTTTCTTT,CASSQGGTVGTEAFF
TRBJ2-1,TRBD2,NA,TRBV19,TGTGCCAGTAGTACGGGACTAGCGGGAGGGTTAAATTCCAATGAGCAGTTCTTC,CASSTGLAGGLNSNEQFF
TRBJ1-1,NA,few,TRBV24-1,TGTGCCACCAGTGTTGGCCGGGGGACTGAAGCTTTCTTT,CATSVGRGTEAFF
TRBJ1-6,TRBD1,NA,TRBV6-6,TGTGCCAGCAGATCAAAAGGACAGGGTTCCTCACCCCTCCACTTT,CASRSKGQGSSPLHF
TRBJ1-2,NA,NA,TRBV29-1,TGCAGCGTGGAAGGACAGACCCGTAACTATGGCTACACCTTC,CSVEGQTRNYGYTF
TRBJ2-3,NA,NA,TRBV18,TGTGCCAGCTCACCAATGGAGGCAGCTTTATTCTCTAGCACAGATACGCAGTATTTT,CASSPMEAALFSSTDTQYF
TRBJ1-3,NA,NA,TRBV30,TGTGCCTGGATGCAGGGTGGAAACACCATATATTTT,CAWMQGGNTIYF